This paragraph reports one T cell receptor (beta chain). Only in-frame clones appear in the TCRdb table, and some are missing; sequencing was by immunoSEQ multiplex PCR. This table holds hundreds of thousands of clones, approximately 90% found once. Categorization into cohorts depended on clinical history that participants reported. Recovery among Cohort 3 donors was established by two negative PCRs, clearance, or symptom resolution. This record belongs to a study of blood T cell repertoires in COVID-19. Study in general: Some COVID-19 samples were acute and others convalescent; all came from the United States, Italy and Spain.

Sample: PBMCs or T cells enriched from blood (not recorded which). This sequence originates from a woman in her forties or fifties who had recovered from COVID-19.

Here the CDR3 DNA reads TGTGCCAGCAGCTTGGGACTACTAGCGGGAGTTCGCTCCTACAATGAGCAGTTCTTC. Its translation: CASSLGLLAGVRSYNEQFF. The rearrangement links TRBV5-8 to TRBJ2-1; TRBD2 matches at 11 bases. This CDR3 spans 19 amino acids. With 0 bases clipped from V and 0 bases from J, the junction kept 8 bases outside the gene matches. CDR1 is SGHTS, CDR2 YDEGEE, per germline.